The 15 T cell receptor beta chains below come from one sample, sequenced in a study of Tregs in tolerant kidney transplant recipients. Sequencing used immunoSEQ multiplex PCR; TCRdb keeps in-frame clones, though not all of them. The sample yields tens of thousands of clones, roughly 92% seen once. The sequenced material came from CD8+ T cells from blood. The receptors stem from a human donor in good health.

The chain couples TRBV10-1 to TRBJ2-2, with D possibly being TRBD2 (7 bases). This CDR3 spans 14 amino acids. Germline loops: CDR1 WNHNN, CDR2 SYGVQD (reference sequence). V dropped 8 bases and J dropped 4 bases, with 14 bases sitting between them. CDR3 sequence reads: CASRAGAGTGELFF. In nucleotides, the CDR3 is TGCGCCAGCCGGGCGGGGGCAGGCACCGGGGAGCTGTTTTTT.

This sequence joins TRBV19 and TRBJ1-1; D ambiguous. Germline CDR1 LNHDA, CDR2 SQIVND (reference sequence). Deletions cut 3 bases from V and 0 bases from J, with 5 bases between. CDR3 length: 13 residues. This CDR3 is CASSIGMNTEAFF. Here the CDR3 DNA reads TGTGCCAGTAGTATTGGGATGAACACTGAAGCTTTCTTT.

This sequence joins TRBV2 and TRBJ2-1; 14 nucleotides match TRBD2. The V gene's germline CDR1 is SNHLY and CDR2 FYNNEI. J was trimmed by 9 bases and V by 8 bases; bases with no gene match: 9. The CDR3 totals 15 residues. CDR3 protein: CASRETSGGAGEQFF. CDR3 nucleotides: TGTGCCAGCCGGGAGACTAGCGGGGGGGCCGGTGAGCAGTTCTTC.

The chain couples TRBV27 to TRBJ2-2; 10 bases match TRBD1. CDR3 length: 15 amino acids. The V gene's germline CDR1 is MNHEY and CDR2 SMNVEV (reference sequence). V lost 4 bases, J lost 4 bases, and 3 bases stayed unmatched. CDR3 DNA sequence: TGTGCCAGCAGTTATTGGGACAGGGGCACCGGGGAGCTGTTTTTT. The encoded protein is CASSYWDRGTGELFF.

The rearrangement joins TRBV5-5 to TRBJ2-2; possible D gene TRBD2, 5 bases. This CDR3 comprises 16 residues. V was cut by 4 bases and J by 0 bases, with 13 bases left in between. Germline V gives CDR1 SGHKS, CDR2 YYEKEE (reference sequence). CDR3 nucleotides: TGTGCCAGCAGCCTACCAGTGGGAGCGAACACCGGGGAGCTGTTTTTT. Encoded protein: CASSLPVGANTGELFF.

This clone was observed a single time. This chain joins TRBV6-5 and TRBJ1-1; D remains unclear. The V gene lost 0 bases and the J gene lost 0 bases, with 8 bases spanning the gap. The CDR3 length is 15 residues. The germline V gene encodes CDR1 MNHEY and CDR2 SVGAGI. For the CDR3, the DNA is TGTGCCAGCAGTTACTCCGGGCAGTTGAACACTGAAGCTTTCTTT. The encoded protein is CASSYSGQLNTEAFF.

This CDR3 is CASSLGTAQNTEAFF. The CDR3 DNA sequence: TGTGCCAGCAGCTTAGGGACAGCTCAGAACACTGAAGCTTTCTTT. This sequence joins TRBV5-6 and TRBJ1-1, with 7 bases matching TRBD1. Germline V gene data show CDR1 as SGHDT and CDR2 as YYEEEE. The CDR3 has 15 residues. J gave up 1 base and V 2 bases, and 5 bases lay outside the gene matches. Looking up the rest from reference TRBV5-6 and TRBJ1-1 gives the full variable domain: DAGVTQSPTHLIKTRGQQVTLRCSPKSGHDTVSWYQQALGQGPQFIFQYYEEEERQRGNFPDRFSGHQFPNYSSELNVNALLLGDSALYLCASSLGTAQNTEAFFGQGTRLTVV.

The V gene is TRBV30, the J gene TRBJ1-5, with D perhaps matching TRBD1 (6 bases). Per germline, CDR1 GTSNPN and CDR2 SVGIG (reference sequence). Trimming removed 1 base at V and 3 bases at J, with 7 bases between. The CDR3 extends over 13 amino acids. CDR3 DNA: TGTGCCTGGAGTGACAGGGCCAATCAGCCCCAGCATTTT. Its translation is CAWSDRANQPQHF. Looking up the rest from reference TRBV30 and TRBJ1-5 gives the full variable domain: SQTIHQWPATLVQPVGSPLSLECTVEGTSNPNLYWYRQAAGRGLQLLFYSVGIGQISSEVPQNLSASRPQDRQFILSSKKLLLSDSGFYLCAWSDRANQPQHFGDGTRLSIL.

This clone has just a few counts. The CDR3 region is CSVQRQGGDTGELFF. Written as DNA, the CDR3 is TGCAGCGTTCAGCGGCAGGGGGGAGACACCGGGGAGCTGTTTTTT. V and J are TRBV29-1 and TRBJ2-2, with a possible D match to TRBD1 (7 bases). Trimming pared 5 bases from V and 3 bases from J, leaving 16 bases between. The CDR3 runs 15 residues. Germline CDR1 reads SQVTM; CDR2 reads ANQGSEA.

The chain recombines TRBV27 with TRBJ2-3, with D maybe TRBD2 (5 bases). The V end lost 6 bases, the J end lost 11 bases, and 24 bases lay between the germline ends. The germline V gene has CDR1 MNHEY and CDR2 SMNVEV (reference sequence). This CDR3 spans 15 amino acids. CDR3 DNA sequence: TGTGCCAGCAGCCAAACAACGGGGATATTTGATGTGCAGTATTTT. This encodes CASSQTTGIFDVQYF.

This clone was observed a few times. This sequence joins TRBV4-2 and TRBJ1-5; D gene ambiguous. Trimming took 0 bases from V and 4 from J, leaving 10 bases between them. This CDR3 is built from 15 residues. Germline V gene lookup returns CDR1 LGHNA and CDR2 YNFKEQ. The CDR3: CASSQDRAGNQPQHF. As DNA, the CDR3 is TGTGCCAGCAGCCAAGATCGGGCCGGTAATCAGCCCCAGCATTTT.

The chain carries TRBV9 and TRBJ2-7, with D perhaps TRBD1 (5 bases). CDR3 size: 14 residues. Germline V gene sequence: CDR1 SGDLS, CDR2 YYNGEE. V was clipped by 0 bases and J by 1 base, with 8 bases between them. Written as DNA, the CDR3 is TGTGCCAGCAGCGTAGCAGGGCATTCCTACGAGCAGTACTTC. This codes for CASSVAGHSYEQYF.

A single count supports this clone. V gene TRBV19 combines with J gene TRBJ1-4; no clear D gene. CDR3 length equals 15 residues. From germline, CDR1 is LNHDA and CDR2 SQIVND (reference sequence). The V gene lost 4 bases and the J gene lost 0 bases, with 9 bases spanning the gap. CDR3 nucleotide sequence: TGTGCCAGTAGTACTTGGAGTGCAACTAATGAAAAACTGTTTTTT. Amino acids: CASSTWSATNEKLFF.

The V gene is TRBV30, the J gene TRBJ2-7; TRBD1 matches at 7 bases. The germline V gene has CDR1 GTSNPN and CDR2 SVGIG (reference sequence). J lost 3 bases, V lost 3 bases, and 8 bases had no gene match. The CDR3 spans 14 residues. DNA of the CDR3: TGTGCCTGGAGCCTGACAGGGCCGGGCTACGAGCAGTACTTC. This sequence encodes CAWSLTGPGYEQYF.

This clone was observed a single time. The V and J genes are TRBV4-1 and TRBJ1-6; D gene uncertain. Trimming cost V 2 bases and J 11 bases, with 7 bases left between them. Germline lookup yields CDR1 MGHRA and CDR2 YSYEKL. This CDR3 has 12 amino acids. The CDR3 DNA reads as TGCGCCAGCAGCCAAAGCCCAGCACCCCTCCACTTT. Protein sequence: CASSQSPAPLHF.